Listed below are T cell receptor beta chains from one sample, sequenced in a study of T cell responses to AZD1222 COVID-19 vaccine. Clones were sequenced by immunoSEQ multiplex PCR, and TCRdb holds only the in-frame ones, with some missing. The sample carries 75,000 to 90,000 clones, 75% to 90% recorded once. The sample consisted of peripheral blood, taken on day 0 of AZD1222 vaccination. All receptors derive from an adult in good health. The CDR3 runs from the conserved cysteine through the conserved F or W. D genes are given only for firm matches. Rows may omit the clone size; those that give it use once, few, many or a size class.

cdr3_length j_call d_call clone_size v_call cdr3_nt cdr3_aa
16 TRBJ1-6 NA NA TRBV6-5 TGTGCCAGCAGTTACGCCTCCGGGTCCTATAATTCACCCCTCCACTTT CASSYASGSYNSPLHF
17 TRBJ1-5 TRBD1 NA TRBV6-1 TGTGCCAGCAGTGTAGTCCAGGGGGCATTTGGCAATCAGCCCCAGCATTTT CASSVVQGAFGNQPQHF
15 TRBJ1-1 TRBD1 NA TRBV30 TGTGCCTCGGAGGCCGACAGGGGGGCGAACACTGAAGCTTTCTTT CASEADRGANTEAFF
15 TRBJ2-6 NA NA TRBV19 TGTGCCAGTAGTCCCGAGCTCTCTGGGGCCAACGTCCTGACTTTC CASSPELSGANVLTF
18 TRBJ2-6 NA NA TRBV7-9 TGTGCCAGCAGCTTAGCGCGGGGGCTGGGCTCTGGGGCCAACGTCCTGACTTTC CASSLARGLGSGANVLTF
17 TRBJ2-7 TRBD2 NA TRBV7-8 TGTGCCAGCAGCTCGGGTGGGGACCAAGCGGGATCCTACGAGCAGTACTTC CASSSGGDQAGSYEQYF
16 TRBJ1-3 NA NA TRBV4-2 TGTGCCAGCAGCCCCCGGGCGACGTGGGAGGGAAACACCATATATTTT CASSPRATWEGNTIYF
13 TRBJ2-3 NA NA TRBV4-3 TGCGCCAGCAGCCAGCTCCCCCAAGATACGCAGTATTTT CASSQLPQDTQYF
13 TRBJ2-1 NA few TRBV3-1/TRBV3-2 TGTGCCAGCAGTGTCGGTGTGGACAATGAGCAGTTCTTC CASSVGVDNEQFF
13 TRBJ2-3 NA NA TRBV27 TGTGCCAGCAGTTTATCGTGGACAGATACGCAGTATTTT CASSLSWTDTQYF
15 TRBJ2-3 NA NA TRBV27 TGTGCCAGCAGAATACCTAGGGGCGGGAAGGATACGCAGTATTTT CASRIPRGGKDTQYF
14 TRBJ1-1 NA few TRBV27 TGTGCCAGCAGTTTCACAGGCGTGAACACTGAAGCTTTCTTT CASSFTGVNTEAFF
10 TRBJ1-2 NA NA TRBV30 TGTGCCTGGAGTTCGGGTGGCTACACCTTC CAWSSGGYTF
14 TRBJ1-5 NA few TRBV19 TGTGCCAGTAGTAGGGTCGGGGGCAATCAGCCCCAGCATTTT CASSRVGGNQPQHF
15 TRBJ1-5 NA NA TRBV4-1 TGCGCCAGCAGCCAAGATATTAGCACAGTTCAGCCCCAGCATTTT CASSQDISTVQPQHF
13 TRBJ1-2 TRBD1 NA TRBV12-3/TRBV12-4 TGTGCCAGCAGTAGGACAGGGACCCTTGGCTACACCTTC CASSRTGTLGYTF
12 TRBJ1-2 NA NA TRBV6-5 TGTGCCAGCAGATGGGACAAGGATGGCTACACCTTC CASRWDKDGYTF
12 TRBJ1-2 TRBD1 NA TRBV19 TGTGCCAGTAGTATGCGGACAGGAGGCTACACCTTC CASSMRTGGYTF
12 TRBJ1-1 NA NA TRBV30 TGTGCCCGGGGAGGTCTAAACACTGAAGCTTTCTTT CARGGLNTEAFF
14 TRBJ1-2 NA NA TRBV5-1 TGCGCCAGCAGCTTGGATCCAGGGAACTATGGCTACACCTTC CASSLDPGNYGYTF
16 TRBJ1-1 TRBD1 NA TRBV2 TGTGCCAGCAGTGCTCCGGGACAGTCAATGAACACTGAAGCTTTCTTT CASSAPGQSMNTEAFF
15 TRBJ2-7 NA NA TRBV7-2 TGTGCCAGCAGCCATGGGGGGCATACCGCCTACGAGCAGTACTTC CASSHGGHTAYEQYF
12 TRBJ1-5 NA NA TRBV12-3/TRBV12-4 TGTGCCTCTGGAGTTGGCAATCAGCCCCAGCATTTT CASGVGNQPQHF
12 TRBJ2-1 NA NA TRBV11-2 TGTGCCAGCGGTCAGGGGACTATCGAGCAGTTCTTC CASGQGTIEQFF
12 TRBJ1-1 NA NA TRBV7-2 TGTGCCAGCAGCGCCCTGGGGGCTGAAGCTTTCTTT CASSALGAEAFF
14 TRBJ1-5 NA NA TRBV6-5 TGTGCCAGCAGTTACGGGCCGTCCAATCAGCCCCAGCATTTT CASSYGPSNQPQHF
13 TRBJ1-2 TRBD1 NA TRBV19 TGTGCCAGTAGGGCGGACAGGGGTTATGGCTACACCTTC CASRADRGYGYTF
11 TRBJ2-7 NA once TRBV29-1 TGCAGCGTTGCGGGGCCCTACGAGCAGTACTTC CSVAGPYEQYF
12 TRBJ2-5 NA few TRBV2 TGTGCCAGCCAAGCCGTTGGGGAGACCCAGTACTTC CASQAVGETQYF
14 TRBJ1-2 TRBD1 NA TRBV5-8 TGTGCCAGCAGCTTGAAGGGACAGGGTCGCGGCTACACCTTC CASSLKGQGRGYTF
15 TRBJ1-2 NA few TRBV7-9 TGTGCCAGCAGCCCTCCCTGGCCGGGGCTCTATGGCTACACCTTC CASSPPWPGLYGYTF
12 TRBJ1-2 NA NA TRBV21-1 TGTGCCAGCATTCCAGGGGGCTATGGCTACACCTTC CASIPGGYGYTF
14 TRBJ2-7 TRBD1 once TRBV9 TGTGCCAGCAGCGTCGGGACAGGGCCTTACGAGCAGTACTTC CASSVGTGPYEQYF
16 TRBJ1-1 NA NA TRBV4-1 TGCGCCAGCAGCCAAGGTAGGGGACATATGAACACTGAAGCTTTCTTT CASSQGRGHMNTEAFF
13 TRBJ2-1 NA NA TRBV29-1 TGCAGCGTTGCCGGGGTTCTTTTCAATGAGCAGTTCTTC CSVAGVLFNEQFF
14 TRBJ2-7 TRBD2 NA TRBV6-5 TGTGCCAGCAGGCTAGCGGGAGGCACCTACGAGCAGTACTTC CASRLAGGTYEQYF
13 TRBJ2-7 NA NA TRBV19 TGTGCCAGTAGCCCTAGGGCCGTCGGCGAGCAGTACTTC CASSPRAVGEQYF
15 TRBJ2-3 TRBD2 NA TRBV6-4 TGTGCCAGCAGCGTAGCGGGTGGGGCGACAGATACGCAGTATTTT CASSVAGGATDTQYF
16 TRBJ2-4 NA NA TRBV19 TGTGCCAGTAGTAGGGAGTTTCTAGCGCAACGAAACATTCAGTACTTC CASSREFLAQRNIQYF
14 TRBJ1-6 TRBD1 NA TRBV7-8 TGTGCCAGCAGCTCAGGACAGGGGGAATCACCCCTCCACTTT CASSSGQGESPLHF
17 TRBJ2-7 TRBD2 NA TRBV9 TGTGCCAGCAGCGCCGCCTCTGTTAGCGGGGGGGGTGACGAGCAGTACTTC CASSAASVSGGGDEQYF
17 TRBJ1-2 NA NA TRBV12-5 TGTGCTAGTGGTTTGCCCCCCATCCCCGGGGCGCTCCATGGCTACACCTTC CASGLPPIPGALHGYTF
14 TRBJ1-1 NA NA TRBV19 TGTGCCAGTAGTAAGGCCAGGGCCACGACTGAAGCTTTCTTT CASSKARATTEAFF
13 TRBJ1-1 NA NA TRBV12-3/TRBV12-4 TGTGCCAGCAGTACTCTAGGGTTGGCAGAAGCTTTCTTT CASSTLGLAEAFF
15 TRBJ2-7 TRBD1 NA TRBV7-2 TGTGCCAGCAGCTTAATCCCGGACAGGTCCTACGAGCAGTACTTC CASSLIPDRSYEQYF
14 TRBJ1-1 NA NA TRBV15 TGTGCCACCAGCAGAGGGGACACGAACACTGAAGCTTTCTTT CATSRGDTNTEAFF
15 TRBJ2-3 TRBD1 NA TRBV5-1 TGCGCCAGCAGCTTTTTGACAGGGCCCGAAGATACGCAGTATTTT CASSFLTGPEDTQYF
15 TRBJ2-4 NA NA TRBV19 TGTGCCAGTAGCCCTCAGCGGTGGACCAAAAACATTCAGTACTTC CASSPQRWTKNIQYF
15 TRBJ2-5 NA NA TRBV9 TGTGCCAGCAGCGTCTTGGGAGGTTACCAAGAGACCCAGTACTTC CASSVLGGYQETQYF
13 TRBJ1-4 NA NA TRBV19 TGTGCCAGTAGTATAAGTAACGGTGAAAAACTGTTTTTT CASSISNGEKLFF
13 TRBJ2-2 NA NA TRBV5-5 TGTGCCAGCATTTTTGGAGACCTCGGGGAGCTGTTTTTT CASIFGDLGELFF
13 TRBJ1-2 NA NA TRBV18 TGTGCCAGCTCACCAGGGTTACGCTATGGCTACACCTTC CASSPGLRYGYTF
13 TRBJ2-1 NA NA TRBV29-1 TGCAGCGTTGGATGGGCTAGTAGGGGTGAGCAGTTCTTC CSVGWASRGEQFF